What follows describes a single T cell receptor (beta chain). Its binding antigen is unknown. Per-base quality was not reported, and no clone a single base away is much larger than it. The method was the immunoSEQ multiplex PCR assay. A mixture of 60 forward primers for TCR Vbeta segments and 13 reverse primers for TCR Jbeta segments was used in the multiplex PCR. Amplification of the CDR3 region of rearranged TCR beta genes was performed with a multiplex PCR assay on genomic DNA. On the Illumina HiSeq System, the amplified TCR beta libraries were sequenced as 87-base-pair reads. Per the original workflow: In a later analysis, 70 million to 95 million unique TCR beta chains were counted across the 666 repertoires, and roughly 11 million of these chains were shared by at least two donors. A nearest-neighbor algorithm error-corrected the raw reads and collapsed the reads into unique sequences, merging closely related sequences to remove PCR and sequencing errors. To assign V, D and J gene segments, CDR3 sequences were aligned to IMGT reference sequences. For a sequence to be retained, a match of at least six nucleotides to both a V gene segment and a J gene segment was required. Rearrangements were classified as productive when the CDR3 lacked stop codons and remained in frame with V and J, and all other rearrangements were classified as non-productive. CDR3 was defined according to IMGT convention as the region running from the second conserved V-encoded cysteine to the conserved J-encoded phenylalanine. The earlier analysis of around 640 of the donors excluded sequences that lacked an unambiguous match to a single V gene segment. An earlier analysis of approximately 590 of the donors called V segments functional above 56.7% productive rearrangements and segregating when the between-donor standard deviation exceeded 5%. A statistical classification framework was developed to diagnose cytomegalovirus status using the catalog of TCR beta chain sequences. V and J gene assignment, in a later analysis, came from comparing TCR nucleotide sequences with IMGT/GENE-DB human TR gene sequences. Using the TCRdist pipeline, a later analysis assigned CDR3 sequences along with most-parsimonious VDJ recombination scenarios. In a later analysis, each TCR beta chain was defined by its CDR3 amino acid sequence together with its V-gene family, and reads lacking a unique V-gene family were excluded. A later analysis removed roughly 590 highly shared, low-generation-probability nucleotide sequences to deal with suspected cross-contamination and a sequencing artifact. A later analysis calculated a clonal expansion index for each public chain from normalized within-repertoire ranks of inferred template counts. Generation probabilities in a later analysis came from a VDJ recombination model fitted to out-of-frame rearrangements, and those results were checked against IGoR. In a later analysis, TCR-TCR, TCR-HLA and TCR-CMV co-occurrence was scored with hypergeometric tests, and a repertoire-size bias correction was applied to TCR pairs. False discovery rates were estimated in a later analysis by permuting HLA or CMV assignments 20 times. In a later analysis, co-occurring TCRs were grouped using DBSCAN, and TCRdist sequence similarity was added for clustering within HLA-allele-positive subsets. Repertoires with fewer than 30,000 or more than 120,000 public chains, plus five repertoires with anomalous nucleotide sharing, were excluded from co-occurrence clustering. TCRdb mirrors the immuneACCESS table, restricted to in-frame sequences. Some clones are absent from its copies; in checked studies, under half trace to an unresolved V gene, and the reason for the others is unknown. V and J calls and clone size are as listed in that table; D and trimming were resolved from the DNA. Counted in this sample were around 180,000 clones; around 80% of them appeared once. The biggest ten clones account for 1.4% to 1.5% of the sample.

The data stem from a study of cytomegalovirus exposure and HLA in healthy donors (dated by TCRdb to about 2017). Turning to the overall study: In an earlier analysis of around 540 of the donors, 276 Gb of sequence data and 120 million or so unique TCR beta sequences from about 190 million T cells were reported. An early release that covered roughly 600 HLA-typed donors contained approximately 300 gigabases of sequencing data and 80 million or so unique TCR sequences. Among the approximately 430 genotyped donors, approximately 77% belonged to the genetic ancestry cluster associated with self-reported Caucasian donors. The study aimed to test whether cataloging public T cell receptors could reveal signatures of past pathogen exposure. The study used immunosequencing to profile the T cell repertoires of more than 650 subjects and linked those repertoires to cytomegalovirus serostatus. In addition to the first cohort of hundreds of subjects, a separate validation cohort of approximately 120 different subjects was used. The study combined high-throughput TCR immunosequencing, statistical association of individual TCRs with disease status, and machine learning to predict cytomegalovirus infection status. A later analysis re-examined previously published TCR beta repertoires from hundreds of donors and added high-resolution HLA genotyping to investigate patterns of TCR occurrence. Rather than drawing on any new phenotypic data, the later analysis identified candidate immune exposures from TCR beta sequences and the way those sequences occurred across donors. An earlier analysis of about 600 of the donors used high-throughput TCR beta sequencing to judge whether each TCR beta V gene segment behaved as functional or pseudogenic. Donor age, sex, ethnicity and CMV serostatus were compiled together with the repertoire data. Genome-wide SNP genotypes for about three fifths of the roughly 700 donors were used in a later genetic analysis, which treated that subset as a discovery cohort. Every repertoire in the discovery cohort had been generated on one and the same sequencing platform. Class I and class II HLA loci were covered by the typing at four-digit resolution. The number of donors typed differed by locus, with about 629-630 for A, B, C, DRB1 and DQB1, 522 for DQA1, 600 to 610 for DPA1, and some 450 for DPB1. Several DR-DQ haplotypes were treated as single units for association and clustering because of strong linkage in the cohort. Across roughly 420 genotyped donors of the cohort, an average of approximately 200,000 unique TCR beta nucleotide sequences per donor were sequenced, and approximately 17% of those sequences were non-productive.

The cohort was made up of about 670 healthy bone marrow donors. Cohort members were all nominally healthy when sampled, although unrecorded immune exposures were likely present. The donor tested CMV seropositive, placing the donor among the approximately 290 seropositive members of the cohort. A peripheral blood sample was provided by each donor, and peripheral blood mononuclear cells were used for TCR beta sequencing. Genomic DNA was extracted from the blood cell samples with the Qiagen DNeasy Blood Extraction Kit. V loses 4 bases of germline sequence and J loses 6 bases, and the interval between the two ends is 9 bases. CDR1 is given as SGDLS and CDR2 as YYNGEE, both from the germline V gene. The CDR3 covers 12 residues, taking in both the cysteine and the phenylalanine. The entry retains the CDR3 DNA only, 36 bases that are in frame from base 1. Overall study results and their limits: A cluster of highly shared sequence variants was judged likely to be a technical artifact of the sequencing pipeline. Because counts were too low, around 18 rarely observed V segments, including chromosome 9 orphons, were left out of the earlier analysis of some 640 of the donors. A later genetic analysis reported fewer N-insertions in productive TCRs among donors in an Asian-associated ancestry cluster than the approximately 670-donor mean. The authors suggested that the approach could potentially be extended to other disease states and immunological phenotypes. Compared with equally common non-associated chains, HLA-associated TCR beta chains in a later analysis were more clonally expanded and had lower generation probabilities. For the cohort, immune exposure information was limited to CMV serostatus. Correlated functional status among segregating V segments might reflect linkage disequilibrium, but an unknown experimental factor could not be ruled out. A later analysis found that TCR association rates varied across HLA loci, with DRB1 alleles showing the most associated TCRs and HLA-C alleles the fewest. The presence/absence analyses assumed that sequencing depth was roughly uniform across donors, and that assumption may not be true. A further reported finding was that TCR beta sequences accurately predicted the HLA-A and HLA-B alleles for most subjects in the first cohort. Because the 87-base-pair reads could not distinguish some IMGT-functional V segments, including TRBV6-2 and TRBV6-3, those segments were excluded. This cohort had only TCR beta chains sequenced, and the lack of alpha or paired-chain data limited which features could be detected. In vitro tests confirmed that a few of the cytomegalovirus-associated TCR beta chains recognize cytomegalovirus antigens. In a later analysis, most CMV-associated TCR beta chains were found to appear HLA-restricted, with HLA associations seemingly driven largely by CMV exposure. When HLA alleles, especially DR and DQ, strongly co-occurred, TCR associations were difficult to assign to individual alleles. The classifier was reported to diagnose cytomegalovirus status with high specificity and sensitivity in both the original cohort and the validation cohort. Specific HLA alleles were associated with 16,951 TCR beta sequences at a false discovery rate of 0.05 in a later analysis. Because some donors lacked HLA typing at each locus, the association tests relied only on the typed subset. A later genetic analysis associated a missense DCLRE1C variant with V-gene and J-gene trimming of TCR beta chains, and an independent cohort replicated the association. Several of the top co-occurrence clusters appeared to be linked to parvovirus B19, influenza, CMV and Epstein-Barr virus, according to a later analysis. A total of some 180 TCR beta chains were listed by the study as associated with cytomegalovirus. In an earlier analysis of about 600 of the donors, most TCR beta V segments appeared in productive rearrangements about 90% or about 30% of the time, broadly matching IMGT annotations. Across donors, most TCR sequences were observed very rarely, whereas some public TCRs were present in many individuals.

Sequenced: PBMCs. The V gene is TRBV9 and the J gene is TRBJ2-3; the D gene assignment is ambiguous. The sequence was collected from a woman in her thirties in good health and CMV-seropositive. The CDR3 is CASSLLGDTQYF. The nucleotide sequence reads TGTGCCAGCAGCCTCCTCGGGGATACGCAGTATTTT.